Following are 16 T cell receptor beta chains from one sample sequenced in a study of blood T cell repertoires in COVID-19. Sequenced by immunoSEQ multiplex PCR; TCRdb stores in-frame clones only, minus some. Of under 150,000 clones listed, around 81% are singletons. The material sequenced was peripheral blood. The receptor set was obtained from a man aged 40-49 years with active or convalescent COVID-19.

This sequence joins TRBV3-1 (or the pseudogene TRBV3-2) and TRBJ1-4, with a possible D match to TRBD1 (5 bases). The germline V gene encodes CDR1 LGHDT and CDR2 YNNKEL (reference sequence). V dropped 4 bases and J dropped 4 bases, with 10 bases sitting between them. CDR3 length: 14 residues. This CDR3 reads CASSLRGFNEKLFF. As DNA, the CDR3 is TGTGCCAGCAGCCTCCGGGGGTTTAATGAAAAACTGTTTTTT.

The V and J genes are TRBV19 and TRBJ1-2, with D tentatively TRBD1 (5 bases). Germline V CDR1 and CDR2: LNHDA, SQIVND (reference sequence). V was cut by 7 bases and J by 2 bases, with 11 bases left in between. CDR3 size: 13 residues. CDR3 DNA sequence: TGTGCCAGTACGTTCGGGGGAAACTATGGCTACACCTTC. Amino acids: CASTFGGNYGYTF.

The CDR3 sequence is CASSLGQISNQPQHF. The CDR3 DNA reads as TGTGCCAGCAGCCTGGGACAGATTAGCAATCAGCCCCAGCATTTT. The chain employs TRBV5-6 and TRBJ1-5; 7 positions match TRBD1. Germline values: CDR1 SGHDT, CDR2 YYEEEE. The CDR3 runs 15 residues. Trimming cost V 4 bases and J 0 bases; bases outside gene matches: 4.

The chain joins TRBV7-2 to TRBJ2-5; TRBD1 matches 10 bases. This CDR3 contains 16 residues. In germline, CDR1 is SGHTA, CDR2 FQGNSA. Trimming cost V 2 bases and J 2 bases; bases outside gene matches: 5. CDR3 in amino acids: CASSLRTGGEQETQYF. CDR3 DNA: TGTGCCAGCAGCTTACGGACAGGGGGGGAGCAAGAGACCCAGTACTTC. Full variable domain (missing parts from reference TRBV7-2 and TRBJ2-5): GAGVSQSPSNKVTEKGKDVELRCDPISGHTALYWYRQSLGQGLEFLIYFQGNSAPDKSGLPSDRFSAERTGGSVSTLTIQRTQQEDSAVYLCASSLRTGGEQETQYFGPGTRLLVL.

The chain has TRBV30 and TRBJ1-5; the D is unclear. Germline V gene lookup returns CDR1 GTSNPN and CDR2 SVGIG (reference sequence). This CDR3 region has 15 residues. The V gene lost 2 bases and the J gene lost 2 bases, with 13 bases spanning the gap. The CDR3 DNA follows: TGTGCCTGGAGTAGAAACACCGCCGGCAATCAGCCCCAGCATTTT. Protein product: CAWSRNTAGNQPQHF.

This chain links TRBV2 with TRBJ1-5; D gene uncertain. The length of the CDR3 is 12 residues. V was clipped by 9 bases and J by 3 bases, with 9 bases between them. Germline lookup yields CDR1 SNHLY and CDR2 FYNNEI. CDR3 protein: CARGGPNQPQHF. DNA for the CDR3: TGTGCCAGAGGAGGGCCCAATCAGCCCCAGCATTTT.

The chain uses TRBV2 and TRBJ1-1; 7 nucleotides line up with TRBD1. This CDR3 is 15 amino acids long. The germline V gene encodes CDR1 SNHLY and CDR2 FYNNEI. Losses at the gene ends were 1 base for V and 1 base for J; bases not matched to a gene: 3. This chain's CDR3 is CASSEEGAANTEAFF. The CDR3, as DNA: TGTGCCAGCAGTGAAGAGGGGGCCGCGAACACTGAAGCTTTCTTT. The full variable domain, its missing parts supplied by reference TRBV2 and TRBJ1-1, is EPEVTQTPSHQVTQMGQEVILRCVPISNHLYFYWYRQILGQKVEFLVSFYNNEISEKSEIFDDQFSVERPDGSNFTLKIRSTKLEDSAMYFCASSEEGAANTEAFFGQGTRLTVV.

Of note for this clone: A read error may account for a junction end that differs from germline. The chain employs TRBV10-3 and TRBJ2-7, with 8 bases matching TRBD1. Germline CDR1 ENHRY, CDR2 SYGVKD. This CDR3 is 15 amino acids long. For the CDR3, the DNA is TGTGCCACCAGTAGACAGGGGTCAGCTGTCCACGAGCAGTACTTC. This encodes CATSRQGSAVHEQYF.

V usage is TRBV7-3 and J usage is TRBJ2-2; D is ambiguous. Trimming pared 6 bases from V and 1 base from J, leaving 6 bases between. The CDR3 is 13 residues long. CDR1 is SGHTA, CDR2 FQGTGA, per germline. Written as DNA, the CDR3 is TGTGCCAGCAGGAGCGAGAACACCGGGGAGCTGTTTTTT. This sequence encodes CASRSENTGELFF.

The J gene is TRBJ1-2, the V gene TRBV5-5, with TRBD1 identical over 7 bases. This CDR3 spans 12 amino acids. Looked up from germline, CDR1 is SGHKS and CDR2 is YYEKEE (reference sequence). Trimming took 4 bases from V and 8 from J; bases not matched to a gene: 5. The CDR3 loop reads CASSHGQVGYTF. The CDR3 DNA reads as TGTGCCAGCAGCCATGGACAGGTCGGCTACACCTTC.

The chain couples TRBV15 to TRBJ1-5; 7 bases align to TRBD1. Germline trimming cut 0 bases from V and 3 bases from J; bases unmatched to any gene: 2. The CDR3 contains 15 residues. The V gene's germline CDR1 is LNHNV and CDR2 YYDKDF (reference sequence). The CDR3 loop reads CATSRDDRANQPQHF. CDR3 in DNA: TGTGCCACCAGCAGAGACGACAGGGCCAATCAGCCCCAGCATTTT.

The chain carries TRBV3-1 (or the pseudogene TRBV3-2) and TRBJ1-2; TRBD1 matches at 7 bases. CDR1 and CDR2 (germline): LGHDT, YNNKEL (reference sequence). V lost 4 bases, J lost 4 bases, and 6 bases stayed unmatched. The CDR3 is made up of 14 amino acids. The CDR3 DNA follows: TGTGCCAGCAGCCCGAGGGGGACAGTCTATGGCTACACCTTC. It codes for CASSPRGTVYGYTF.

The chain uses TRBV6-4 and TRBJ2-2, with D possibly matching TRBD2 (6 bases). V was clipped by 6 bases and J by 4 bases, with 15 bases between them. Germline CDR1 MRHNA, CDR2 SNTAGT. The CDR3 totals 15 residues. Here the CDR3 reads CASSPGTLGTGELFF. DNA of the CDR3: TGTGCCAGCAGCCCCGGGACTCTGGGCACCGGGGAGCTGTTTTTT.

This clone occurred many times. The V and J genes are TRBV4-3 and TRBJ1-3; 7 bases align to TRBD1. With 3 bases clipped from V and 7 bases from J, the junction kept 9 bases outside the gene matches. The CDR3 sequence is 15 residues long. The V gene's germline CDR1 is LGHNA and CDR2 YSLEER. CDR3 DNA: TGCGCCAGCAGCCACACGACAGGGAGCGGCAACACCATATATTTT. This translates into CASSHTTGSGNTIYF.

The gene calls are TRBV19 and TRBJ1-1; TRBD1 matches 9 bases. V gave up 6 bases and J gave up 1 base; unmatched junction bases: 12. The CDR3 consists of 17 residues. Germline V lookup: CDR1 LNHDA, CDR2 SQIVND (reference sequence). The CDR3 reads CASSATGTGSRNTEAFF. CDR3 DNA sequence: TGTGCCAGTAGCGCTACCGGGACAGGGTCTAGGAACACTGAAGCTTTCTTT.

This rearrangement joins TRBV7-2 to TRBJ2-6; unclear D gene. V was cut by 3 bases and J by 0 bases, with 3 bases left in between. The CDR3 runs 14 residues. Germline V gene data show CDR1 as SGHTA and CDR2 as FQGNSA. The CDR3 bases are TGTGCCAGCAGCTTCTCCTCTGGGGCCAACGTCCTGACTTTC. Its translation is CASSFSSGANVLTF.